These T cell receptor beta chains were read from a single sample in a study of shared clonotypes between healthy human individuals. Profiling relied on immunoSEQ multiplex PCR, and the TCRdb table lists in-frame clones only, not all of them. The sample consists of roughly 2,300,000 clones, 85% to 95% of them appearing once. What was sequenced was naive CD4+ T cells from PBMCs. These receptors were obtained from a man aged 18 to 30 in good health. Some clones in this sample may be carry-over from other donors' samples. The CDR3 runs from the conserved cysteine through the conserved F or W. A D gene is named only where the DNA matches it firmly. The size field is filled for only some rows; it gives once, few, many or a size class.

clone size: -
D gene: TRBD2
V gene: TRBV4-3
J gene: TRBJ2-3
CDR3 protein: CASSQGLAGNTDTQYF
CDR3 DNA: TGCGCCAGCAGCCAAGGGCTAGCGGGGAACACAGATACGCAGTATTTT

clone size: -
D gene: TRBD2
V gene: TRBV19
J gene: TRBJ2-1
CDR3 protein: CASSSGLAGGILDNEQFF
CDR3 DNA: TGTGCCAGTAGTAGTGGACTAGCGGGAGGGATTTTAGACAATGAGCAGTTCTTC

clone size: -
D gene: -
V gene: TRBV7-3
J gene: TRBJ2-7
CDR3 protein: CASSPGGLGAYEQYF
CDR3 DNA: TGTGCCAGCAGCCCCGGTGGGTTAGGGGCCTACGAGCAGTACTTC

clone size: -
D gene: -
V gene: TRBV7-8
J gene: TRBJ1-2
CDR3 protein: CASSLVRGVEGYTF
CDR3 DNA: TGTGCCAGCAGCTTAGTGAGGGGAGTAGAAGGCTACACCTTC

clone size: -
D gene: TRBD2
V gene: TRBV5-1
J gene: TRBJ2-7
CDR3 protein: CASSPAGGYEQYF
CDR3 DNA: TGCGCCAGCAGCCCAGCGGGAGGCTACGAGCAGTACTTC

clone size: -
D gene: -
V gene: TRBV2
J gene: TRBJ1-2
CDR3 protein: CASSEGRGVYGYTF
CDR3 DNA: TGTGCCAGCAGTGAAGGCAGGGGAGTTTATGGCTACACCTTC

clone size: -
D gene: TRBD2
V gene: TRBV9
J gene: TRBJ2-3
CDR3 protein: CASSWRASGRFTDTQYF
CDR3 DNA: TGTGCCAGCTCGTGGAGGGCTAGCGGGAGGTTCACAGATACGCAGTATTTT

clone size: -
D gene: -
V gene: TRBV6-1
J gene: TRBJ1-5
CDR3 protein: CASSPGTVLRAQHF
CDR3 DNA: TGTGCCAGCAGTCCGGGGACGGTCCTCCGAGCCCAGCATTTT

clone size: -
D gene: -
V gene: TRBV28
J gene: TRBJ2-3
CDR3 protein: CASSPSTDTQYF
CDR3 DNA: TGTGCCAGCAGTCCCTCCACAGATACGCAGTATTTT

clone size: -
D gene: TRBD2
V gene: TRBV25-1
J gene: TRBJ2-5
CDR3 protein: CASSDTGGGGTQYF
CDR3 DNA: TGTGCCAGCAGTGATACGGGAGGGGGGGGGACCCAGTACTTC

clone size: once
D gene: -
V gene: TRBV2
J gene: TRBJ2-3
CDR3 protein: CASSLGDTQYF
CDR3 DNA: TGTGCCAGCAGTCTAGGAGATACGCAGTATTTT

clone size: -
D gene: -
V gene: TRBV28
J gene: TRBJ2-2
CDR3 protein: CASSFTNTGELFF
CDR3 DNA: TGTGCCAGCAGTTTCACAAACACCGGGGAGCTGTTTTTT

clone size: -
D gene: -
V gene: TRBV6-6
J gene: TRBJ1-1
CDR3 protein: CASSYLGLPNTEAFF
CDR3 DNA: TGTGCCAGCAGTTACTTGGGACTGCCGAACACTGAAGCTTTCTTT

clone size: -
D gene: -
V gene: TRBV5-1
J gene: TRBJ2-7
CDR3 protein: CASTWRGAPYEQYF
CDR3 DNA: TGCGCCAGCACCTGGAGGGGAGCACCTTACGAGCAGTACTTC

clone size: -
D gene: TRBD1
V gene: TRBV15
J gene: TRBJ1-1
CDR3 protein: CATSRDIKGAGTEAFF
CDR3 DNA: TGTGCCACCAGCAGAGATATTAAGGGGGCAGGCACTGAAGCTTTCTTT

clone size: -
D gene: TRBD1
V gene: TRBV29-1
J gene: TRBJ1-4
CDR3 protein: CSVRGGDRGGEKLFF
CDR3 DNA: TGCAGCGTCCGGGGGGGAGACAGGGGAGGTGAAAAACTGTTTTTT

clone size: -
D gene: -
V gene: TRBV5-6
J gene: TRBJ2-7
CDR3 protein: CASSLIKGHEQYF
CDR3 DNA: TGTGCCAGCAGTTTGATTAAGGGGCACGAGCAGTACTTC

clone size: -
D gene: -
V gene: TRBV7-2
J gene: TRBJ1-1
CDR3 protein: CASSLLSGNTEAFF
CDR3 DNA: TGTGCCAGCAGCTTATTATCGGGGAACACTGAAGCTTTCTTT

clone size: -
D gene: -
V gene: TRBV2
J gene: TRBJ1-1
CDR3 protein: CASSVAAANTEAFF
CDR3 DNA: TGTGCCAGCAGTGTCGCGGCAGCGAACACTGAAGCTTTCTTT

clone size: once
D gene: -
V gene: TRBV29-1
J gene: TRBJ2-2
CDR3 protein: CSVEEQSENTGELFF
CDR3 DNA: TGCAGCGTTGAAGAACAATCAGAGAACACCGGGGAGCTGTTTTTT

clone size: -
D gene: -
V gene: TRBV7-2
J gene: TRBJ2-7
CDR3 protein: CASSGRTVFYEQYF
CDR3 DNA: TGTGCCAGCAGCGGCCGGACAGTGTTCTACGAGCAGTACTTC

clone size: -
D gene: -
V gene: TRBV19
J gene: TRBJ1-1
CDR3 protein: CASFTTRNGKSEAFF
CDR3 DNA: TGTGCCAGTTTTACGACTAGGAACGGGAAGTCTGAAGCTTTCTTT